This passage covers 29 T cell receptor beta chains from one sample sequenced in a study of blood T cell repertoires in COVID-19. Assay used: immunoSEQ multiplex PCR; TCRdb lists only in-frame clones, some missing. This sample has roughly 100,000 clones; about 85% occur once, and the top ten carry approximately 2%. The material sequenced was peripheral blood. Receptor source: a man in his fifties or sixties with active COVID-19.

This clone was picked up one time. The chain uses TRBV3-1 (or the pseudogene TRBV3-2) and TRBJ2-5, with 8 bases that match TRBD2. Germline values: CDR1 LGHDT, CDR2 YNNKEL (reference sequence). The CDR3 loop spans 14 amino acids. V was clipped by 2 bases and J by 4 bases; unmatched bases: 3. The CDR3 DNA sequence: TGTGCCAGCAGCCAACGGGCGGGGGGAGAGACCCAGTACTTC. Its protein product is CASSQRAGGETQYF.

This chain uses TRBV27 with TRBJ2-7; D may be TRBD1 (6 bases). CDR1 is MNHEY, CDR2 SMNVEV, per germline (reference sequence). Trimming removed 10 bases at V and 5 bases at J, with 21 bases between. The CDR3 has 14 amino acids. This CDR3 reads CATRPWGQGDEQYF. The CDR3 bases are TGTGCCACCCGTCCCTGGGGGCAGGGAGACGAGCAGTACTTC.

This clone is a singleton in its sample. This rearrangement joins TRBV19 to TRBJ1-3; D uncertain. Between the trimmed V and J ends, which lost 6 bases and 1 base, there was a span of 19 bases. CDR3 length equals 17 residues. Per germline, CDR1 LNHDA and CDR2 SQIVND (reference sequence). CDR3 region: CASRTRRFDLSGNTIYF. The CDR3 bases are TGTGCCAGTAGGACTAGACGATTCGACCTGTCTGGAAACACCATATATTTT.

V and J are TRBV10-1 and TRBJ1-6; D perhaps matches TRBD1 (6 bases). Germline V gives CDR1 WNHNN, CDR2 SYGVQD (reference sequence). The CDR3 contains 16 residues. V lost 2 bases and J lost 9, with 17 bases in between. The CDR3 DNA reads as TGCGCCAGCAGTGAGACAGGACAGTGGAGGCGTTCACCCCTCCACTTT. Amino acids: CASSETGQWRRSPLHF.

This chain uses TRBV6-5 with TRBJ2-7, with TRBD1 matching 9 bases. This CDR3 contains 14 residues. V lost 7 bases, J lost 6 bases, and 10 bases stayed unmatched. CDR1 and CDR2 from the germline V gene are MNHEY and SVGAGI. CDR3: CASITGGLPLEQYF. CDR3 in DNA: TGTGCCAGCATCACAGGGGGCCTTCCCCTCGAGCAGTACTTC.

This chain links TRBV29-1 with TRBJ1-1, with D possibly matching TRBD1 (5 bases). The CDR3 contains 14 residues. The V end was cut by 7 bases, the J end by 4 bases, with 19 bases between. Germline CDR1 and CDR2: SQVTM and ANQGSEA. The CDR3 region has the DNA TGCAGCGCCGATGGGGAAGGGAGGGGCACTGAAGCTTTCTTT. The encoded protein is CSADGEGRGTEAFF.

The CDR3 DNA sequence: TGTGCCAGCAGCTTAGATGGGCAGAATGAAAAACTGTTTTTT. It yields the protein CASSLDGQNEKLFF. The chain carries TRBV7-9 and TRBJ1-4; D remains ambiguous. The CDR3 contains 14 residues. CDR1 and CDR2 from the germline V gene are SEHNR and FQNEAQ (reference sequence). Trimming took off 1 base at V and 5 bases at J, with 8 bases between the two ends. Filled out from reference TRBV7-9 and TRBJ1-4, the complete variable domain reads DTGVSQNPRHKITKRGQNVTFRCDPISEHNRLYWYRQTLGQGPEFLTYFQNEAQLEKSRLLSDRFSAERPKGSFSTLEIQRTEQGDSAMYLCASSLDGQNEKLFFGSGTQLSVL.

This clone appeared once. This chain links TRBV29-1 with TRBJ2-3, with a possible D match to TRBD2 (7 bases). The CDR3 is made up of 13 amino acids. CDR1 is SQVTM and CDR2 is ANQGSEA in the germline V gene. V lost 8 bases to trimming and J lost 14 bases, with 26 bases between them. This CDR3 is CSLGGYREEMRYF. The DNA of the CDR3 is TGCAGCTTGGGGGGGTACAGGGAAGAGATGAGGTATTTT.

The rearrangement joins TRBV4-1 to TRBJ1-5; unclear D gene. V lost 1 base to trimming and J lost 2 bases, with 9 bases between them. The CDR3 totals 15 residues. The germline V gene encodes CDR1 MGHRA and CDR2 YSYEKL. The CDR3 nucleotides read TGCGCCAGCAGCCAAGTGGCAGTCGGCAATCAGCCCCAGCATTTT. It specifies CASSQVAVGNQPQHF.

This rearrangement joins TRBV3-1 (or the pseudogene TRBV3-2) to TRBJ1-2; D is uncertain. Per the germline V gene, CDR1 is LGHDT and CDR2 is YNNKEL (reference sequence). The V gene lost 4 bases and the J gene lost 8 bases, with 14 bases spanning the gap. The CDR3 extends over 13 amino acids. CDR3 nucleotides: TGTGCCAGCAGCCCCCGGGAGGGCTGGGGCTACACCTTC. Its protein is CASSPREGWGYTF.

The V call is TRBV4-2, the J call TRBJ1-1, with unresolved D. This CDR3 spans 13 amino acids. Between the trimmed V and J ends, which lost 4 bases and 3 bases, there was a span of 9 bases. The germline CDR1 and CDR2 sequences are LGHNA and YNFKEQ. The CDR3 loop is CASSREIHTEAFF. The CDR3 coding sequence is TGTGCCAGCAGCCGTGAGATACACACTGAAGCTTTCTTT.

Here the CDR3 DNA reads TGTGCCAGCAGCTTAGAGACTAGCGGGCCACGGTATTTT. Protein product: CASSLETSGPRYF. The V gene is TRBV7-9, the J gene TRBJ2-3; 10 nucleotides line up with TRBD2. Germline V gene lookup returns CDR1 SEHNR and CDR2 FQNEAQ (reference sequence). The CDR3 totals 13 residues. Trimming removed 1 base from V and 14 bases from J; junction bases left unmatched: 6.

This rearrangement joins TRBV10-1 to TRBJ2-1; 12 bases fit TRBD1. The CDR3 totals 15 residues. Trimming took 6 bases from V and 7 from J; bases not matched to a gene: 7. CDR1 and CDR2 from the germline V gene are WNHNN and SYGVQD (reference sequence). CDR3 nucleotides: TGCGCCAGCAGACCGGGACAGGGGGCGAAGAATGAGCAGTTCTTC. Translated: CASRPGQGAKNEQFF.

CDR3 sequence reads: CASSYAGTYEQYF. The CDR3 bases are TGTGCCAGCAGTTACGCAGGGACCTACGAGCAGTACTTC. The chain employs TRBV6-5 and TRBJ2-7; possibly TRBD1 for D (5 bases). V lost 2 bases, J lost 2 bases, and 7 bases lay in between. CDR3 length: 13 residues. In germline, CDR1 is MNHEY, CDR2 SVGAGI.

In this sample, this clone turned up once. The chain couples TRBV3-1 (or the pseudogene TRBV3-2) to TRBJ2-1; 11 bases are shared with TRBD2. This CDR3 comprises 16 residues. V dropped 4 bases and J dropped 3; count of bases not matched to a gene: 5. Germline assignment: CDR1 LGHDT and CDR2 YNNKEL (reference sequence). CDR3 nucleotides: TGTGCCAGCAGCCTCAGAACTAGCGGGAGCTACAATGAGCAGTTCTTC. Amino acids: CASSLRTSGSYNEQFF.

The chain is built from TRBV5-4 and TRBJ1-4; 10 nucleotides align to TRBD1. CDR1 and CDR2 (germline): SGHNT, YYREEE (reference sequence). V dropped 4 bases and J dropped 7; count of bases not matched to a gene: 4. CDR3 length equals 14 residues. CDR3 sequence reads: CASSHRDRGEKLFF. CDR3 in DNA: TGTGCCAGCAGCCACCGGGACAGGGGTGAAAAACTGTTTTTT.

The V gene is TRBV7-9, the J gene TRBJ2-7, with 9 nucleotides matching TRBD2. Germline trimming cut 4 bases from V and 2 bases from J; bases unmatched to any gene: 9. The CDR3 totals 16 residues. Germline V lookup: CDR1 SEHNR, CDR2 FQNEAQ (reference sequence). The DNA of the CDR3 is TGTGCCAGCAGCTCCGATAGCGGGGGAGTCGCCTACGAGCAGTACTTC. Residues: CASSSDSGGVAYEQYF.

This clone was picked up a small number of times. The gene calls are TRBV28 and TRBJ2-2, with TRBD2 matching 7 bases. V lost 7 bases, J lost 3 bases, and 8 bases stayed unmatched. Looked up from germline, CDR1 is MDHEN and CDR2 is SYDVKM. The CDR3 is 15 residues long. In nucleotides, the CDR3 is TGTGCCAGCACCCCCGGGACTACAGACACCGGGGAGCTGTTTTTT. The encoded protein is CASTPGTTDTGELFF.

This clone came up a few times. At one end, the junction sequence differs from germline, possibly due to a read error. The chain carries TRBV12-3 or TRBV12-4 and TRBJ1-6, with a possible D match to TRBD1 (5 bases). The CDR3 is 12 residues long. CDR3 sequence: CASSLGGSALHF. The CDR3 DNA reads TGTGCCAGCAGTTTGGGGGGTTCAGCCCTCCACTTT.

The gene calls are TRBV6-5 and TRBJ1-1; TRBD1 is a possible D gene (6 bases). V dropped 6 bases and J dropped 1 base, with 12 bases sitting between them. This CDR3 has 14 amino acids. The germline gives CDR1 MNHEY, CDR2 SVGAGI. The CDR3 DNA reads TGTGCCAGCAGACCCAGGACAGAGAACACTGAAGCTTTCTTT. Translated: CASRPRTENTEAFF.

V is TRBV3-1 (or the pseudogene TRBV3-2) and J is TRBJ1-1; tentatively, D is TRBD1 (5 bases). The CDR3 has 14 amino acids. V gave up 3 bases and J gave up 3 bases, with 11 bases separating them. Germline assignment: CDR1 LGHDT and CDR2 YNNKEL (reference sequence). The CDR3 sequence: CASSQGPSHTEAFF. The CDR3 DNA is TGTGCCAGCAGCCAGGGGCCCTCTCACACTGAAGCTTTCTTT.

Turning to this clone: The germline gene is not matched at one end of the junction; a read error may be the cause. The chain joins TRBV29-1 to TRBJ2-7; 9 bases line up with TRBD1. CDR1 is SQVTM, CDR2 ANQGSEA, per germline. This CDR3 has 14 amino acids. The CDR3 coding sequence is TGCAGCGTGGAAGGACAGGGGCCGTTTGGCGAGCAGTACTTC. This translates into CSVEGQGPFGEQYF.

This clone was detected only once. This chain uses TRBV18 with TRBJ2-7, with 12 bases aligning to TRBD2. There are 16 residues in the CDR3. The germline V gene has CDR1 KGHSH and CDR2 LQKENI. Trimming took 0 bases from V and 4 from J; bases not matched to a gene: 4. CDR3 in amino acids: CASSPPGLAGGYEQYF. CDR3 in DNA: TGTGCCAGCTCACCACCGGGCCTAGCGGGGGGGTACGAGCAGTACTTC.

The CDR3 DNA follows: TGTGCCAGCAGCAAGCTGACAGGGTCAGGAGAAAAACTGTTTTTT. Translated: CASSKLTGSGEKLFF. This rearrangement joins TRBV13 to TRBJ1-4; 7 nucleotides match TRBD1. Germline CDR1 and CDR2: PRHDT and FYEKMQ (reference sequence). This CDR3 has 15 residues. The junction had 11 bases not matched to a gene; V was cut back by 5 bases and J by 8 bases. The complete variable domain, with remaining parts taken from reference TRBV13 and TRBJ1-4, reads AAGVIQSPRHLIKEKRETATLKCYPIPRHDTVYWYQQGPGQDPQFLISFYEKMQSDKGSIPDRFSAQQFSDYHSELNMSSLELGDSALYFCASSKLTGSGEKLFFGSGTQLSVL.

The chain employs TRBV15 and TRBJ2-5, with 7 positions matching TRBD2. Trimming at V came to 5 bases and at J to 5 bases, leaving 14 bases not matched to a gene. The CDR3 spans 16 residues. CDR1 and CDR2 (germline): LNHNV, YYDKDF (reference sequence). CDR3 DNA: TGTGCCACCAGCCGGACTAGGTTGGTCCCTAGGGAGACCCAGTACTTC. It translates to CATSRTRLVPRETQYF.

The CDR3 spells CASSPTGTEAYEQYF. The CDR3, as DNA: TGTGCCAGCAGCCCAACCGGGACAGAAGCATACGAGCAGTACTTC. The chain joins TRBV5-4 to TRBJ2-7; TRBD1 aligns across 7 bases. This CDR3 comprises 15 residues. After removal of 4 bases from V and 4 bases from J, the junction contained 11 bases not matched to a gene. Germline V gene lookup returns CDR1 SGHNT and CDR2 YYREEE (reference sequence).

This sequence joins TRBV24-1 and TRBJ1-5, with D unclear. Germline V gene sequence: CDR1 KGHDR, CDR2 SFDVKD. The CDR3 has 15 amino acids. Deletions cut 11 bases from V and 5 bases from J, with 21 bases between. The CDR3 region has the DNA TGTGCCAGTACCAGACGGGTGGGTGAAGATCAGCCCCAGCATTTT. This gives the protein CASTRRVGEDQPQHF.

V usage is TRBV30 and J usage is TRBJ1-6; 7 positions match TRBD1. The length of the CDR3 is 14 residues. CDR1 is GTSNPN and CDR2 is SVGIG in the germline V gene (reference sequence). V shed 2 bases and J 7 bases; nucleotides not matched to a gene: 5. The CDR3 coding sequence is TGTGCCTGGAGTAAGGGGGCCTCAAATTCACCCCTCCACTTT. Its protein product is CAWSKGASNSPLHF.

CDR3 in DNA: TGTGCCAGCAGCTACTACAGGGAAGAAGGCAAAAACATTCAGTACTTC. Translating it yields CASSYYREEGKNIQYF. The chain carries TRBV7-2 and TRBJ2-4; D may be TRBD1 (6 bases). Germline CDR1 is SGHTA and CDR2 is FQGNSA. Trimming stripped 4 bases from V and 3 bases from J, with 16 bases between. The CDR3 contains 16 residues.